The clone carrying this TCR beta chain was detected only a few times. The target antigen is unknown. Other DNA sequences in the same sample also yield this CDR3. This CDR3 contains 13 residues. Germline values: CDR1 SEHNR, CDR2 FQNEAQ (reference sequence). Between the trimmed V and J ends, which lost 2 bases and 1 base, there was a span of 5 bases. This specimen comes from a study of shared clonotypes between healthy human individuals. General observations from the study: For naive CD4 cells, roughly 5% of clonotypes were shared across a handful of donors.

Recent vaccinations or acute infections were absent in the healthy HIV-negative adult donors. Caucasian adults residing in Nashville, Tennessee made up all the donors. Evenly divided among several immunoSEQ plates was the genomic DNA of each subset. The repertoire was sequenced with immunoSEQ multiplex PCR; TCRdb's copy has only in-frame clones and lacks some. The data contain approximately 1.1 million clones, around three quarters of them seen just once; the ten biggest clones take up about 0.52%. Sample: memory CD4+ T cells from PBMCs. Subset denoted: CD45RA-negative fraction. This TCR was recovered from a man between 18 and 29 years old in good health. Some clones in this sample may be carry-over from other donors' samples. This sequence joins TRBV7-9 and TRBJ1-1; D unclear. CDR3 sequence (DNA): TGTGCCAGCAGCTTACAAGGGAACACTGAAGCTTTCTTT. Its protein is CASSLQGNTEAFF.